This T cell receptor beta chain was obtained from a study of T cells in localized non-small cell lung cancer. With V trimmed by 0 bases and J by 7 bases, 6 bases remained unmatched. The germline CDR1 and CDR2 sequences are SGDLS and YYNGEE. This CDR3 is 16 amino acids long. Study results and limitations: In adjacent lung, a median roughly 60 of the top 100 tumor clones were found. Uninvolved adjacent lung showed the highest T cell clonality, exceeding tumor. One tumor region alone was sequenced, and heterogeneity therefore remains possible.

Some clones are missing from TCRdb's copy, which holds only in-frame ones; the method was immunoSEQ multiplex PCR. The sample consists of about 72,000 clones, almost 85% of them appearing once. Concerning this clone: Its antigen is as yet unknown.

The chain employs TRBV9 and TRBJ2-7; 14 bases match TRBD2. This clonotype was obtained from a female donor over 55 with stage I lung adenocarcinoma. Sequenced material: peripheral blood, taken before any cancer treatment. This CDR3 is CASSVGLAGGPGEQYF. The CDR3 coding sequence is TGTGCCAGCAGCGTAGGACTAGCGGGAGGGCCGGGGGAGCAGTACTTC.